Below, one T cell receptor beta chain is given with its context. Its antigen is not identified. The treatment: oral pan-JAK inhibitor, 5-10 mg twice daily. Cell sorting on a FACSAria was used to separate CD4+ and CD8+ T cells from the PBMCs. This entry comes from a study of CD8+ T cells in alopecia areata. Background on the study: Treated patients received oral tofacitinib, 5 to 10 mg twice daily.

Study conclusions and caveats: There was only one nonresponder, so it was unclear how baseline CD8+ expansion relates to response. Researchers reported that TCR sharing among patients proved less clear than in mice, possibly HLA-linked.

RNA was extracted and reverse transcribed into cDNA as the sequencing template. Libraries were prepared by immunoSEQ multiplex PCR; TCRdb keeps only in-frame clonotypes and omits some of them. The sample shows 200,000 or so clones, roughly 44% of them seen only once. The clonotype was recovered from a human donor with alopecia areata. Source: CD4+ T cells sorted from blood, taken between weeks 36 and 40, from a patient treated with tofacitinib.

Here the CDR3 DNA reads TGCAGCGTTGAACAGGGGGCTAATTACAATGAGCAGTTCTTC. The encoded protein is CSVEQGANYNEQFF. The rearrangement links TRBV29-1 to TRBJ2-1; 8 bases align to TRBD1. V shed 2 bases, J shed 4 bases, and the junction held 4 bases outside the gene matches. The CDR3 totals 14 residues. The germline V gene has CDR1 SQVTM and CDR2 ANQGSEA.